Listed below are T cell receptor beta chains from one sample, sequenced in a study of OX40 agonist ivuxolimab in advanced cancers. The data were produced by immunoSEQ multiplex PCR, yet TCRdb's version contains in-frame clones alone and is incomplete. Of tens of thousands of clones listed, just under 85% are singletons. The sample consisted of CD4+ or CD8+ T cells sorted from blood, taken in a trial of the OX40 agonist ivuxolimab. These receptors were obtained from an adult with an advanced solid tumor such as melanoma, head and neck, liver or kidney cancer. The CDR3 runs from the conserved cysteine through the conserved F or W. A D gene is named only where the DNA matches it firmly.

15,TRBV18,TRBJ1-2,TRBD1,CASSPPDRVDYGYTF
15,TRBV5-4,TRBJ1-2,NA,CASSLGGLANYGYTF
13,TRBV19,TRBJ2-7,TRBD2,CASRGSGRYEQYF
12,TRBV5-6,TRBJ2-2,NA,CASSQTPGGLFF
15,TRBV7-9,TRBJ2-1,NA,CASSLGRGYYNEQFF
16,TRBV7-9,TRBJ2-7,TRBD1,CATRGSGTGGPYEQYF
14,TRBV27,TRBJ2-6,NA,CASSLVPGANVLTF
14,TRBV30,TRBJ2-7,TRBD2,CAWKSSGGTYEQYF
14,TRBV5-6,TRBJ1-2,NA,CASNIQLSSYGYTF
14,TRBV2,TRBJ2-3,TRBD2,CASTGLAGTDTQYF
13,TRBV27,TRBJ1-3,NA,CASSSGTQGTIYF
16,TRBV11-2,TRBJ2-2,NA,CASSLNPKGSTGELFF
17,TRBV11-3,TRBJ2-3,NA,CASSLDRSSGGDLTQYF
16,TRBV6-4,TRBJ2-3,TRBD2,CASSETSGRGTDTQYF
13,TRBV6-5,TRBJ1-6,TRBD1,CASSRKTGAPLHF
20,TRBV7-8,TRBJ1-6,NA,CASSFTAGVVGEGGNSPLHF
14,TRBV5-1,TRBJ2-2,NA,CASSWTPNTGELFF
15,TRBV2,TRBJ2-1,NA,CASSPNWARRNEQFF
14,TRBV2,TRBJ1-2,TRBD1,CASSRDRVDYGYTF
14,TRBV7-8,TRBJ2-7,NA,CASSLAGKPYEQYF
15,TRBV7-9,TRBJ1-5,NA,CASSSGGSNNQPQHF
13,TRBV7-7,TRBJ2-3,NA,CASSGGFTDTQYF
18,TRBV4-1,TRBJ1-5,NA,CASSHLYGGGISNQPQHF
15,TRBV28,TRBJ1-2,TRBD1,CASSSGQGVSYGYTF
15,TRBV4-1,TRBJ2-7,NA,CASSQAQGRLGEQYF
17,TRBV9,TRBJ2-1,NA,CASSVGQGIGSYNEQFF
13,TRBV6-9,TRBJ1-2,NA,CASSYSGAYGYTF
11,TRBV25-1,TRBJ2-7,NA,CASSEAYEQYF
18,TRBV11-3,TRBJ2-2,NA,CASSLSPPSLKNTGELFF
14,TRBV2,TRBJ1-6,NA,CASSEKTANSPLHF
12,TRBV28,TRBJ1-6,TRBD1,CASKTGGSPLHF
15,TRBV27,TRBJ1-2,TRBD1,CASSLSTTGVYGYTF
11,TRBV4-2,TRBJ2-7,NA,CASSQDYEQYF
17,TRBV19,TRBJ1-5,NA,CASSPLIGPGWTQPQHF
17,TRBV4-2,TRBJ2-3,NA,CASSQDYGGPRTDTQYF
15,TRBV6-5,TRBJ1-5,TRBD1,CASRTDRGQGQPQHF
16,TRBV7-9,TRBJ2-3,NA,CASTLPSAGHTDTQYF
15,TRBV18,TRBJ2-1,NA,CASSPPKLDQGEQFF
16,TRBV4-3,TRBJ1-3,NA,CASSQDFLRSGNTIYF
15,TRBV7-3,TRBJ2-7,NA,CASSPNLLLDYEQYF
15,TRBV2,TRBJ2-3,TRBD1,CASSADRGNTDTQYF
14,TRBV7-9,TRBJ1-2,NA,CASTMTPNLGGYTF
14,TRBV18,TRBJ2-2,NA,CASSPGRTTGELFF
16,TRBV10-3,TRBJ2-3,NA,CAISETRTPPTDTQYF
16,TRBV5-1,TRBJ1-4,NA,CASSLAGTVPNEKLFF
15,TRBV7-9,TRBJ1-5,NA,CASSRTGDRDQPQHF
16,TRBV27,TRBJ2-1,NA,CASSPRAVGTYNEQFF
15,TRBV27,TRBJ1-5,NA,CASSFFGTGNQPQHF
15,TRBV11-2,TRBJ2-3,NA,CASSLGPSGADTQYF
14,TRBV28,TRBJ1-1,NA,CASTPDRSLIPLRF
11,TRBV29-1,TRBJ1-1,NA,CSGGGVTEAFF